This T cell receptor beta chain was retrieved from a study of control samples from healthy donors and cancer patients. The protocol was immunoSEQ multiplex PCR, while the TCRdb copy is restricted to in-frame clones and leaves out a portion. The data contain roughly 55,000 clones, under 95% of them singletons. Looked up from germline, CDR1 is SNHLY and CDR2 is FYNNEI. Between the trimmed V and J ends, which lost 3 bases and 5 bases, there was a span of 11 bases. CDR3 size: 13 residues. The genes are TRBV2 and TRBJ2-7; D may be TRBD2 (5 bases). Sequencing used PBMCs. The source of this sequence is a man aged 35-49 years with colorectal cancer. CDR3 DNA: TGTGCCAGCAGTGATGCCGGGCGGGACGAGCAGTACTTC. Protein sequence: CASSDAGRDEQYF.